A single sample is the source of the 14 T cell receptor beta chains below, sequenced in a study of T cell responses to AZD1222 COVID-19 vaccine. Some clones are missing from TCRdb's copy, which holds only in-frame ones; the method was immunoSEQ multiplex PCR. The sample includes under 200,000 clones, about 88% of them seen just once. The specimen comprised peripheral blood, sampled 28 days after the second AZD1222 dose. The receptor set was obtained from an adult who received the AZD1222 COVID-19 vaccine.

The rearrangement links TRBV6-5 to TRBJ2-3, with D hard to call. CDR1 is MNHEY, CDR2 SVGAGI, per germline. The CDR3 covers 13 residues. With 7 bases removed from V and 1 base from J, the gap between germline ends came to 9 bases. The CDR3 loop is CASKNDGTDTQYF. The CDR3 bases are TGTGCCAGCAAAAACGACGGCACAGATACGCAGTATTTT.

The chain carries TRBV6-2 or TRBV6-3 and TRBJ2-7, with a possible D match to TRBD2 (7 bases). Per the germline V gene, CDR1 is MNHEY and CDR2 is SVGEGT. CDR3 length equals 15 residues. V shed 2 bases and J shed 1 base, with 12 bases lying between them. CDR3 in DNA: TGTGCCAGCAGTTACCTAGGGGGGGGGTCCTACGAGCAGTACTTC. It is translated as CASSYLGGGSYEQYF.

V usage is TRBV27 and J usage is TRBJ1-4; 7 bases line up with TRBD1. The CDR3 totals 15 residues. Losses at the gene ends were 2 bases for V and 4 bases for J; bases not matched to a gene: 4. CDR1 is MNHEY, CDR2 SMNVEV, per germline (reference sequence). In nucleotides, the CDR3 is TGTGCCAGCAGTTTAACGGGACAGTTTAATGAAAAACTGTTTTTT. This translates into CASSLTGQFNEKLFF.

This sequence joins TRBV10-3 and TRBJ2-2, with TRBD1 matching 10 bases. V dropped 4 bases and J dropped 3; count of bases not matched to a gene: 5. The CDR3 extends over 16 amino acids. CDR1 and CDR2 from the germline V gene are ENHRY and SYGVKD. CDR3 in amino acids: CAISVTGTGDTGELFF. CDR3 sequence (DNA): TGTGCCATCAGTGTTACCGGGACAGGGGACACCGGGGAGCTGTTTTTT.

The chain joins TRBV27 to TRBJ2-7; D unclear. Germline V gene data show CDR1 as MNHEY and CDR2 as SMNVEV (reference sequence). There are 13 residues in the CDR3. V was pared by 8 bases and J by 3 bases, with 14 bases between. Here the CDR3 reads CASSSRGGYEQYF. The CDR3 region has the DNA TGTGCCAGCTCCTCGCGAGGTGGCTACGAGCAGTACTTC.

V is TRBV9 and J is TRBJ1-2, with 10 bases aligning to TRBD1. V was clipped by 0 bases and J by 8 bases; unmatched bases: 7. The CDR3 has 15 residues. Germline loops: CDR1 SGDLS, CDR2 YYNGEE. CDR3 residues: CASSVGQGADWGYTF. The CDR3 DNA reads as TGTGCCAGCAGCGTAGGACAGGGGGCAGATTGGGGCTACACCTTC.

The chain uses TRBV19 and TRBJ1-2, with TRBD1 as a possible D gene (6 bases). V gave up 6 bases and J gave up 4 bases, with 12 bases separating them. Germline CDR1 is LNHDA and CDR2 is SQIVND (reference sequence). This CDR3 comprises 13 residues. CDR3 nucleotides: TGTGCCAGTAGCAGGGGAATAAGCTATGGCTACACCTTC. This gives the protein CASSRGISYGYTF.

The chain is built from TRBV29-1 and TRBJ2-7, with 11 bases aligning to TRBD2. The CDR3 contains 15 residues. J lost 4 bases, V lost 2 bases, and 7 bases had no gene match. CDR1 SQVTM and CDR2 ANQGSEA come from the germline V gene. The CDR3 DNA follows: TGCAGCGTTGAAAGTAGCGGGAGGGAACCTTACGAGCAGTACTTC. Encoded protein: CSVESSGREPYEQYF.

The chain is built from TRBV7-9 and TRBJ1-2; a possible D gene is TRBD1 (5 bases). The CDR3 spans 13 residues. CDR1 is SEHNR and CDR2 is FQNEAQ in the germline V gene (reference sequence). The V end lost 6 bases, the J end lost 8 bases, and 16 bases lay between the germline ends. CDR3 DNA sequence: TGTGCCAGCAGTGGGGACGGTTTAGGGGGCTACACCTTC. Translating gives CASSGDGLGGYTF.

This clone has more than one count but fewer than ten. The same CDR3 also results from other DNA sequences found in this sample. The V gene is TRBV6-5, the J gene TRBJ2-1; 11 positions match TRBD2. The length of the CDR3 is 15 residues. V trimming: 6 bases; J trimming: 4 bases; junction bases outside the gene matches: 5. Germline V gene data show CDR1 as MNHEY and CDR2 as SVGAGI. DNA of the CDR3: TGTGCCAGCAGGGGGACTAGCGGAAGTTACAATGAGCAGTTCTTC. Translating it yields CASRGTSGSYNEQFF.

This sequence joins TRBV3-1 (or the pseudogene TRBV3-2) and TRBJ1-3; no clear D gene. The V gene's germline CDR1 is LGHDT and CDR2 YNNKEL (reference sequence). V lost 4 bases and J 0 bases, leaving 10 bases between the germline ends. This CDR3 is 15 amino acids long. This CDR3 is CASSPSLSSGNTIYF. CDR3 coding DNA: TGTGCCAGCAGCCCTTCCCTGAGCTCTGGAAACACCATATATTTT.

The chain links TRBV5-6 to TRBJ2-7, with D unclear. Trimming cost V 2 bases and J 2 bases, with 11 bases left between them. Germline V gives CDR1 SGHDT, CDR2 YYEEEE. The CDR3 is 14 amino acids. As DNA, the CDR3 is TGTGCCAGCAGCTTCCTAGTAACCACCTACGAGCAGTACTTC. It encodes CASSFLVTTYEQYF.

J is TRBJ2-4 and V is TRBV2; 14 nucleotides align to TRBD2. Trimming removed 4 bases from V and 8 bases from J; junction bases left unmatched: 13. Germline V CDR1 and CDR2: SNHLY, FYNNEI. This CDR3 contains 18 residues. The CDR3 region is CASSARLAGGGTVDIQYF. CDR3 bases: TGTGCCAGCAGTGCTCGACTAGCGGGAGGGGGAACAGTGGACATTCAGTACTTC. The full variable domain, in which reference TRBV2 and TRBJ2-4 provide the parts outside the CDR3, is EPEVTQTPSHQVTQMGQEVILRCVPISNHLYFYWYRQILGQKVEFLVSFYNNEISEKSEIFDDQFSVERPDGSNFTLKIRSTKLEDSAMYFCASSARLAGGGTVDIQYFGAGTRLSVL.

V usage is TRBV28 and J usage is TRBJ1-5; D is ambiguous. V was cut by 5 bases and J by 7 bases, with 15 bases left in between. Germline V gene lookup returns CDR1 MDHEN and CDR2 SYDVKM. The CDR3 runs to 14 residues. The CDR3 nucleotides read TGTGCCAGCAGTCGTACCTCTCTTGAACAGCCCCAGCATTTT. Translated, it gives CASSRTSLEQPQHF.